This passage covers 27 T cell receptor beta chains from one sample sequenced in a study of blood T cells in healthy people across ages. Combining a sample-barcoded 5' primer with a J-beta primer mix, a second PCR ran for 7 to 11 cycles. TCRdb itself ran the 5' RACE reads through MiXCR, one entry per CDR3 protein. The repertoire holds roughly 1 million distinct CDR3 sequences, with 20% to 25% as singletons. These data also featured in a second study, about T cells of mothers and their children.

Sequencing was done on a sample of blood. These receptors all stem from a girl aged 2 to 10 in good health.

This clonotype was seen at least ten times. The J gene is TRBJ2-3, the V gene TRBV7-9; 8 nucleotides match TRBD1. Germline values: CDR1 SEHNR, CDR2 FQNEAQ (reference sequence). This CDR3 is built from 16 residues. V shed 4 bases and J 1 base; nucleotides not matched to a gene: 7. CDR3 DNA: TGTGCCAGCAGCTCCACACCGGGACAGGGCACAGATACGCAGTATTTT. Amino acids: CASSSTPGQGTDTQYF.

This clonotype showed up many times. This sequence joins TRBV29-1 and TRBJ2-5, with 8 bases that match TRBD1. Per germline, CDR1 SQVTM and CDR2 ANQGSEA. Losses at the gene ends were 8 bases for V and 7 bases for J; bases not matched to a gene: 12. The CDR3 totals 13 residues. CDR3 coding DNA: TGCAGCACCGGGACAGGACTTTCGGGGACCCAGTACTTC. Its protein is CSTGTGLSGTQYF.

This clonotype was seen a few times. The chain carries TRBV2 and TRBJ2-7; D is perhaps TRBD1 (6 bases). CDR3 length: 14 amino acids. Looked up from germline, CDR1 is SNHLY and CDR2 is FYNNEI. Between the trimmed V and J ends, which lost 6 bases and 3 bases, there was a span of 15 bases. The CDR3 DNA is TGTGCCAGCAGGGAGGACAGTCACCTCTACGAGCAGTACTTC. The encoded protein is CASREDSHLYEQYF.

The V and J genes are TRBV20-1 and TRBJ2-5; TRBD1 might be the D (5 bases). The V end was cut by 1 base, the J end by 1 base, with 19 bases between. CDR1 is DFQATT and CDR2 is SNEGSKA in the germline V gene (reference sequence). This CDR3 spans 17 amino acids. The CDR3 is CSARVSGQGLVQETQYF. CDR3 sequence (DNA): TGCAGTGCTAGAGTGAGTGGGCAGGGTTTGGTCCAAGAGACCCAGTACTTC.

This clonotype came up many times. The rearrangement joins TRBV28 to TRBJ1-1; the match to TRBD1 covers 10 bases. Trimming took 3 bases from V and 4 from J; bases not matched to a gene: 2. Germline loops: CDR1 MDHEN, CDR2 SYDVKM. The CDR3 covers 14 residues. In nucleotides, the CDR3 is TGTGCCAGCAGTTTCGGGACAGGGGTCACTGAAGCTTTCTTT. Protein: CASSFGTGVTEAFF.

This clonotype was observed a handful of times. In DNA, the CDR3 is TGCGCCAGCAGAGCTCCGGGCCCCGATACACGAGAGACCCAGTACTTC. Translation gives CASRAPGPDTRETQYF. This chain joins TRBV5-1 and TRBJ2-5; no definite D call. Germline V gene data show CDR1 as SGHRS and CDR2 as YFSETQ. With 5 bases removed from V and 4 bases from J, the gap between germline ends came to 21 bases. The CDR3 is 16 residues long.

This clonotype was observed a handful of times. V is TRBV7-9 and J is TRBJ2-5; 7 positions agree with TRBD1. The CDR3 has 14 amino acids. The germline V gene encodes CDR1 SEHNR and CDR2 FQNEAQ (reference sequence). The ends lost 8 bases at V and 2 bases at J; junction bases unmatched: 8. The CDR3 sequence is CASLDRAPQETQYF. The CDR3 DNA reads TGTGCCAGCCTTGACAGGGCCCCACAAGAGACCCAGTACTTC.

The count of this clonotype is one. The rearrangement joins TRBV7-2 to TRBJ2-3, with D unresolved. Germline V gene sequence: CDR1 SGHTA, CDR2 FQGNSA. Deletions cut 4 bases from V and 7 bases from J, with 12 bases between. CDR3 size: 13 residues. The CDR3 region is CASSSPARHTQYF. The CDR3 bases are TGTGCCAGCAGCTCACCGGCCCGACATACGCAGTATTTT.

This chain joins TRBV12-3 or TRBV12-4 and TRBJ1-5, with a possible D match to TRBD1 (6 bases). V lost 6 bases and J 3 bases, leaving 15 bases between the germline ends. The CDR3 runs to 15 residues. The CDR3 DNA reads TGTGCCAGCAGACCACGGGACACGATCAATCAGCCCCAGCATTTT. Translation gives CASRPRDTINQPQHF.

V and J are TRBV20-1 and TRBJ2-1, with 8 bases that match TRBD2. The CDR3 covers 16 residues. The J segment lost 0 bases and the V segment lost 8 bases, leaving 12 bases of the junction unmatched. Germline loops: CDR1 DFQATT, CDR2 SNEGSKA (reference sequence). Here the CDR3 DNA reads TGCAGTCAGTCCGGGGGGGGCCCCAGCTCCTACAATGAGCAGTTCTTC. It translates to CSQSGGGPSSYNEQFF.

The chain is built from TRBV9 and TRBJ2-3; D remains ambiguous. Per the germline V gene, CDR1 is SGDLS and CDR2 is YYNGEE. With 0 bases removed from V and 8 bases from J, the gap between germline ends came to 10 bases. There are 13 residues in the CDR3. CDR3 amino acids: CASSVEGMLTQYF. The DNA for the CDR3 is TGTGCCAGCAGCGTAGAGGGAATGCTTACGCAGTATTTT.

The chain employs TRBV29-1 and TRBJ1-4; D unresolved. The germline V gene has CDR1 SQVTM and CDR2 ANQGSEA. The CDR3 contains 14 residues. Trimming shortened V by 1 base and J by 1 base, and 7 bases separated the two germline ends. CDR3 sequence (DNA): TGCAGCGTTGAAGGCCGGGGAACTAATGAAAAACTGTTTTTT. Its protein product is CSVEGRGTNEKLFF. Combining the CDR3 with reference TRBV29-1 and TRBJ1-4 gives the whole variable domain SAVISQKPSRDICQRGTSLTIQCQVDSQVTMMFWYRQQPGQSLTLIATANQGSEATYESGFVIDKFPISRPNLTFSTLTVSNMSPEDSSIYLCSVEGRGTNEKLFFGSGTQLSVL.

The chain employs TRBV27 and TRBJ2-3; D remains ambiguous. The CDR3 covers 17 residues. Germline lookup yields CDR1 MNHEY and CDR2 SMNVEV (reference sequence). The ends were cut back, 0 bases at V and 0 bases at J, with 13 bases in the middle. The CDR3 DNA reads TGTGCCAGCAGTTTATCGACGATTACTACTAGCACAGATACGCAGTATTTT. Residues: CASSLSTITTSTDTQYF.

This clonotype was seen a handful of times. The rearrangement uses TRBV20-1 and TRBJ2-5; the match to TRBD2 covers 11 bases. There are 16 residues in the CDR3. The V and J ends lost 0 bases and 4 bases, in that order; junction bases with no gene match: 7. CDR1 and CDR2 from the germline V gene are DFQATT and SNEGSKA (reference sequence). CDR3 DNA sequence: TGCAGTGCTAGAGAACTAGCGGGAGATTTGGTAGAGACCCAGTACTTC. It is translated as CSARELAGDLVETQYF.

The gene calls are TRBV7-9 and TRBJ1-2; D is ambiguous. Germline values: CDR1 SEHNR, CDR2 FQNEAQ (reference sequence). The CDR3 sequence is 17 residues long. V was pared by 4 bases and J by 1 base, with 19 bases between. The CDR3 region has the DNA TGTGCCAGCAGCTATATAATTTATACAGACATTAACTATGGCTACACCTTC. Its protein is CASSYIIYTDINYGYTF.

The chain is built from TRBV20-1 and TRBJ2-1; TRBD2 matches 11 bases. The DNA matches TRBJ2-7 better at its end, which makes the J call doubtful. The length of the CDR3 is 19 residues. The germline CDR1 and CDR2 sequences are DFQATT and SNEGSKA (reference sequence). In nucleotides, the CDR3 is TGCAGTGCTAGAGATCCGGAGGCTAGCGGGAGGCCTACTTTGGGGGAGCAGTACTTC. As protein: CSARDPEASGRPTLGEQYF.

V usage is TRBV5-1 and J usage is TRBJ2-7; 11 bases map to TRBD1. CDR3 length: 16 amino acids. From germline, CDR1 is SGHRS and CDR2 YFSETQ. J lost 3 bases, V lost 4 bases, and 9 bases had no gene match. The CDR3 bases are TGCGCCAGCAGCCGAGGGACAGGGGGACTTTACTACGAGCAGTACTTC. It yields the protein CASSRGTGGLYYEQYF.

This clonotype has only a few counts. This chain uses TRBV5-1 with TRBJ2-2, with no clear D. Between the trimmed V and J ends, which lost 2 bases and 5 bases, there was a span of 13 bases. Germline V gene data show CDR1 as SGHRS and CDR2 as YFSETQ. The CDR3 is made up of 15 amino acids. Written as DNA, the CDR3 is TGCGCCAGCAGCTTAGGGAATCCCAGGACCGGGGAGCTGTTTTTT. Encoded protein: CASSLGNPRTGELFF.

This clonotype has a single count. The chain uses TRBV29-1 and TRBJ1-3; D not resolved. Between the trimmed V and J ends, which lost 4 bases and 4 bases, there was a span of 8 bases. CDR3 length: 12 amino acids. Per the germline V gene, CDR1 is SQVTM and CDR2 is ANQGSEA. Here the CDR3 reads CSVGVVGNTIYF. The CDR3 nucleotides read TGCAGCGTTGGGGTGGTAGGAAACACCATATATTTT. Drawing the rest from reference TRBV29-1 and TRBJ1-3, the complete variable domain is SAVISQKPSRDICQRGTSLTIQCQVDSQVTMMFWYRQQPGQSLTLIATANQGSEATYESGFVIDKFPISRPNLTFSTLTVSNMSPEDSSIYLCSVGVVGNTIYFGEGSWLTVV.

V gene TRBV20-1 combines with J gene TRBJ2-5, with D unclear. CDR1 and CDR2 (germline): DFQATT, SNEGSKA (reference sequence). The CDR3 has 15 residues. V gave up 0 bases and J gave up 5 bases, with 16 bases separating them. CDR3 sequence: CSARDPSGEEETQYF. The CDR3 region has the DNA TGCAGTGCTAGAGATCCCAGTGGCGAGGAGGAGACCCAGTACTTC.

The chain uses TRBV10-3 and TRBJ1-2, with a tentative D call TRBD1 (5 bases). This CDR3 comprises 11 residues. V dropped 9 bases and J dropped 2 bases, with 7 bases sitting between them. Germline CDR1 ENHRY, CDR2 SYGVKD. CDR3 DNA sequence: TGTGCCATGGGGGGGAACTATGGCTACACCTTC. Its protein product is CAMGGNYGYTF.

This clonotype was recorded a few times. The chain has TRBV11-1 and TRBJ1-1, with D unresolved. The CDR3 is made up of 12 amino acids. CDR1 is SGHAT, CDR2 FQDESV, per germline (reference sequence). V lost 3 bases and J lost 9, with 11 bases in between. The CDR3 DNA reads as TGTGCCAGCAGCTTGGAAACACCCCAAGCTTTCTTT. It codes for CASSLETPQAFF.

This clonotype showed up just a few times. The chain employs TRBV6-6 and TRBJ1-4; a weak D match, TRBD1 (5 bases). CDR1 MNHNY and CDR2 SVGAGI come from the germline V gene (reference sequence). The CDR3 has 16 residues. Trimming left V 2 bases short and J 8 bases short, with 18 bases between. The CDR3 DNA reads TGTGCCAGCAGTTACCCCCCTTCAAGGGGCAGGGAAAAACTGTTTTTT. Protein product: CASSYPPSRGREKLFF.

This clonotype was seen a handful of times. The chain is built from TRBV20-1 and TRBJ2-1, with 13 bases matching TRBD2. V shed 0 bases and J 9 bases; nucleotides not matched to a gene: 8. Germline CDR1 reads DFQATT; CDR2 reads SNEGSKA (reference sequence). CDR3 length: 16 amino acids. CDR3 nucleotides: TGCAGTGCTAGAGATCGACTAGCGGGGGGCAGTGGTGAGCAGTTCTTC. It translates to CSARDRLAGGSGEQFF.

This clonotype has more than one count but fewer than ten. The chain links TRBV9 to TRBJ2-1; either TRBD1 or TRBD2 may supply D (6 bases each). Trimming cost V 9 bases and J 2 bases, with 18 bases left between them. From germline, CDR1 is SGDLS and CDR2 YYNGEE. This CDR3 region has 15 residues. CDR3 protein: CANIPGARTYNEQFF. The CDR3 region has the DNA TGTGCCAACATACCGGGGGCGCGAACCTACAATGAGCAGTTCTTC.

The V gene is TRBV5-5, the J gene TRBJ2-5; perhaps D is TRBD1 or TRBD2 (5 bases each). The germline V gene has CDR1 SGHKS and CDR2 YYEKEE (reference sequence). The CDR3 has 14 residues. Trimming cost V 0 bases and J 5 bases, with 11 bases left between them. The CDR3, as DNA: TGTGCCAGCAGCTTGGGGGGGATTGAGGAGACCCAGTACTTC. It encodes CASSLGGIEETQYF. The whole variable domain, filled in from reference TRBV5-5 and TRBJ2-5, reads DAGVTQSPTHLIKTRGQQVTLRCSPISGHKSVSWYQQVLGQGPQFIFQYYEKEERGRGNFPDRFSARQFPNYSSELNVNALLLGDSALYLCASSLGGIEETQYFGPGTRLLVL.

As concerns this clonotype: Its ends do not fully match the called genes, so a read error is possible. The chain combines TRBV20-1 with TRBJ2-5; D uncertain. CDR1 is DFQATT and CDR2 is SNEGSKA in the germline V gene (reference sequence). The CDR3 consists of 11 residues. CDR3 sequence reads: CSAREPETQYF. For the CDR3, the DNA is TGCAGTGCAAGAGAACCGGAGACCCAGTACTTC.